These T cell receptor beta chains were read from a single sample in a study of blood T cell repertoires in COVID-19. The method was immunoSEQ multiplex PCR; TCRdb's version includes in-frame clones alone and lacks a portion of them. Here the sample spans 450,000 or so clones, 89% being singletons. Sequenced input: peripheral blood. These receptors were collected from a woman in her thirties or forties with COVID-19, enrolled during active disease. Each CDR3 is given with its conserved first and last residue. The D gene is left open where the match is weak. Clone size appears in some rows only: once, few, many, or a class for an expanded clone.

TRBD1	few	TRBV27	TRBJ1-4	CASSYRGWDEKLFF	TGTGCCAGCAGCTACAGGGGGTGGGATGAAAAACTGTTTTTT
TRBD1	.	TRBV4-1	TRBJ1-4	CASSPHPGQGKEKLFF	TGCGCCAGCAGCCCACACCCGGGACAGGGCAAAGAAAAACTGTTTTTT
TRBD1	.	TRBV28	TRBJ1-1	CASSTQGASEAFF	TGTGCCAGCAGCACTCAGGGGGCCAGTGAAGCTTTCTTT
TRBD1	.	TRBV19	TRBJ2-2	CASSIAGGLNTGELFF	TGTGCCAGTAGTATTGCAGGGGGCTTGAACACCGGGGAGCTGTTTTTT
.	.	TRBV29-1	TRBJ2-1	CSVAEQRFADSYNEQFF	TGCAGCGTGGCCGAGCAGCGATTTGCGGACTCCTACAATGAGCAGTTCTTC
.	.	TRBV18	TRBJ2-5	CASSPPEAETQYF	TGTGCCAGCTCACCACCTGAGGCGGAGACCCAGTACTTC
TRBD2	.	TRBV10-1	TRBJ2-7	CASRYNSGSRFTEQYF	TGCGCCAGCAGATACAATAGCGGGAGCAGATTCACCGAGCAGTACTTC
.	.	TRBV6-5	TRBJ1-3	CASSLGYSFSGNTIYF	TGTGCCAGCAGTTTAGGCTACAGCTTTTCTGGAAACACCATATATTTT
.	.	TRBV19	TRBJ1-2	CASSPRTEFYGYTF	TGTGCCAGTTCCCCTAGGACAGAGTTCTATGGCTACACCTTC
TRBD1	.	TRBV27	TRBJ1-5	CASSLTWTGVGQPQHF	TGTGCCAGCAGTTTAACCTGGACAGGGGTTGGCCAGCCCCAGCATTTT
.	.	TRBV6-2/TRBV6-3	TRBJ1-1	CASSYNRVSEAFF	TGTGCCAGCAGTTATAACAGGGTCTCTGAAGCTTTCTTT
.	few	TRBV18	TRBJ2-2	CASSPPVRDGELFF	TGTGCCAGCTCACCACCCGTCCGGGACGGGGAGCTGTTTTTT
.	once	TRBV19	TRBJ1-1	CASTPAGRHTEAFF	TGTGCCAGTACCCCTGCTGGGAGGCACACTGAAGCTTTCTTT
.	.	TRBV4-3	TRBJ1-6	CASSQDPPDSPLHF	TGCGCCAGCAGCCAAGATCCTCCGGATTCACCCCTCCACTTT
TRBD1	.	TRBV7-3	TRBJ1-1	CASSAGQGSTEAFF	TGTGCCAGCAGCGCCGGACAGGGGAGCACTGAAGCTTTCTTT
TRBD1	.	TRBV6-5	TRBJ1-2	CASSTQGAGNYGYTF	TGTGCCAGCAGCACACAGGGGGCCGGAAACTATGGCTACACCTTC
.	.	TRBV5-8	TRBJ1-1	CASSRGMNTEAFF	TGTGCCAGCAGCAGAGGCATGAACACTGAAGCTTTCTTT
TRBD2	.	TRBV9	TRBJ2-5	CASSVGPSGDQETQYF	TGTGCCAGCAGCGTAGGTCCTAGCGGGGACCAAGAGACCCAGTACTTC
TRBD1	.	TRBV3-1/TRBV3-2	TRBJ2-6	CASSQERWGTGGSGANVLTF	TGTGCCAGCAGCCAAGAAAGATGGGGGACAGGGGGCTCTGGGGCCAACGTCCTGACTTTC
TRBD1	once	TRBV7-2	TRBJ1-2	CASSLDRGGFRDTF	TGTGCCAGCAGCTTAGATCGAGGGGGCTTTCGGGACACCTTC
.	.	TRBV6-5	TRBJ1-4	CASSVTVLEEKLFF	TGTGCCAGCAGCGTGACAGTATTGGAGGAAAAACTGTTTTTT
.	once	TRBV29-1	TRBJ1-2	CSVETGTYGYTF	TGCAGCGTTGAAACAGGCACCTATGGCTACACCTTC
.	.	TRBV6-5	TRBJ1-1	CASQSWAANTEAFF	TGTGCCAGCCAAAGCTGGGCAGCGAACACTGAAGCTTTCTTT
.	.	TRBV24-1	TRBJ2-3	CATQGSTDTQYF	TGTGCCACCCAGGGGTCCACAGATACGCAGTATTTT
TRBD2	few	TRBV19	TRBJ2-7	CASTNSAAGAYEQYF	TGTGCCAGTACCAATTCGGCAGCGGGGGCCTACGAGCAGTACTTC
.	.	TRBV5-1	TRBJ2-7	CASRYQGEQYF	TGCGCCAGCAGATACCAGGGCGAGCAGTACTTC
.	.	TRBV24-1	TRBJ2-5	CATSDSGESRVGQETQYF	TGTGCCACCAGTGATTCGGGAGAATCGCGAGTCGGCCAAGAGACCCAGTACTTC
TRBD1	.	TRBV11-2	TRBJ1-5	CASSLLPGQGDQPQHF	TGTGCCAGCAGTTTACTCCCGGGACAGGGTGATCAGCCCCAGCATTTT
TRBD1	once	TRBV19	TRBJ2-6	CASSIGTGDSSGANVLTF	TGTGCCAGTAGTATCGGGACAGGGGATAGCTCTGGGGCCAACGTCCTGACTTTC
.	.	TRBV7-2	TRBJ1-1	CASSLAGVEGREAFF	TGTGCCAGCAGCTTAGCAGGCGTCGAGGGGAGGGAAGCTTTCTTT
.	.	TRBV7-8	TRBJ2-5	CASSLVHRVETQYF	TGTGCCAGCAGCTTAGTGCACAGGGTAGAGACCCAGTACTTC
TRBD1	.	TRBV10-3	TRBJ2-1	CAIMGQESYNEQFF	TGTGCCATCATGGGACAGGAATCCTACAATGAGCAGTTCTTC
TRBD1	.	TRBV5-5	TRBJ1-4	CASSPTGTGHEKLFF	TGTGCCAGCAGCCCCACCGGGACAGGCCATGAAAAACTGTTTTTT
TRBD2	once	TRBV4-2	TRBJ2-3	CASSQEERGSTDTQYF	TGTGCCAGCAGCCAAGAGGAGCGGGGGAGCACAGATACGCAGTATTTT
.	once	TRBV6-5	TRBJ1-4	CASRGQRVYNEKLFF	TGTGCCAGCAGAGGACAGAGGGTCTATAATGAAAAACTGTTTTTT
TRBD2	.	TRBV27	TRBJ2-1	CASSSFLLGLAGTGEQFF	TGTGCCAGCAGTTCCTTCCTCCTAGGACTAGCGGGGACGGGTGAGCAGTTCTTC
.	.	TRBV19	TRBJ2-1	CASSSSPEGEQFF	TGTGCCAGTAGTTCGAGCCCCGAGGGTGAGCAGTTCTTC
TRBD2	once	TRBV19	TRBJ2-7	CASSIRFGGEAYEQYF	TGTGCCAGTAGTATACGGTTTGGGGGGGAAGCCTACGAGCAGTACTTC
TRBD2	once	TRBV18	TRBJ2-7	CASSPPSGGRTYEQYF	TGTGCCAGCTCACCACCCAGCGGGGGCCGTACCTACGAGCAGTACTTC
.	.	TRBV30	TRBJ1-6	CAWSVLQGWSPLHF	TGTGCCTGGAGTGTACTCCAGGGGTGGTCACCCCTCCACTTT
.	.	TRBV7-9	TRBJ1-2	CASSFDSLNGYTF	TGTGCCAGCAGCTTCGACAGCCTAAATGGCTACACCTTC
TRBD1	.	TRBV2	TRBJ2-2	CASRMEQGAPGELFF	TGTGCCAGCAGGATGGAACAGGGGGCCCCCGGGGAGCTGTTTTTT
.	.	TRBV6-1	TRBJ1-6	CASSEEVGGAYSPLHF	TGTGCCAGCAGTGAAGAGGTCGGAGGGGCCTACTCACCCCTCCACTTT
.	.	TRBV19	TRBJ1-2	CASSIYGGDDYGYTF	TGTGCCAGTAGTATTTATGGGGGCGATGACTATGGCTACACCTTC
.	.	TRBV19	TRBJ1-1	CASRRATEAFF	TGTGCCAGCCGGAGAGCCACTGAAGCTTTCTTT
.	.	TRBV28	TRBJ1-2	CASSLWDNQDYGYTF	TGTGCCAGCAGTTTGTGGGACAACCAGGACTATGGCTACACCTTC
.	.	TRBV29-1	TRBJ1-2	CSVGGEVPYGYTF	TGCAGCGTTGGGGGAGAGGTCCCCTATGGCTACACCTTC
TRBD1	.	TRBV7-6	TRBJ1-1	CASSSDRANTEAFF	TGTGCCAGCAGCTCGGACAGGGCGAACACTGAAGCTTTCTTT
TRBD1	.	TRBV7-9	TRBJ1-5	CASSPGQGEKSNQPQHF	TGTGCCAGCAGCCCGGGACAGGGGGAGAAGAGCAATCAGCCCCAGCATTTT
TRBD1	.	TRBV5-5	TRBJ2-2	CASSRTGTAGELFF	TGTGCCAGCAGCCGGACGGGGACAGCCGGGGAGCTGTTTTTT
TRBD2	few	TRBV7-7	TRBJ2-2	CASSPRTSGRAIGELFF	TGTGCTAGCAGCCCCCGGACTAGCGGGAGGGCAATCGGGGAGCTGTTTTTT